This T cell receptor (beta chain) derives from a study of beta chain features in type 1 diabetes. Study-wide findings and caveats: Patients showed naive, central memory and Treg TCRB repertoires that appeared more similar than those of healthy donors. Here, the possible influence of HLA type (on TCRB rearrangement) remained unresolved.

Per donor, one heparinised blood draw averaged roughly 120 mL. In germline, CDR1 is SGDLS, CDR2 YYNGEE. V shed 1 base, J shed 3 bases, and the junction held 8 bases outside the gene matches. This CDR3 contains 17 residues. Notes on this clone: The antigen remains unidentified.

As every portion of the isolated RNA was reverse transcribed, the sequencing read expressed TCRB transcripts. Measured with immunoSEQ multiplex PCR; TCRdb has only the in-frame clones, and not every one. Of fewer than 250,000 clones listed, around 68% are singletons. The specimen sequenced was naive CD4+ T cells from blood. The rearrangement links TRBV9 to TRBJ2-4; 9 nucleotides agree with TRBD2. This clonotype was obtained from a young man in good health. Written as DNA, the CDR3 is TGTGCCAGCAGCGTAATGGCGGGAGGGCCCGACAAAAACATTCAGTACTTC. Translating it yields CASSVMAGGPDKNIQYF.